The T cell receptor beta chain under discussion was sequenced for a study of blood T cell repertoires in COVID-19. On the study more broadly: Nucleic acid was either cDNA or gDNA, and it came from T cells, B-cell-depleted T cells, or PBMCs.

V lost 2 bases and J lost 4, with 7 bases in between. There are 14 residues in the CDR3. CDR1 is KGHDR and CDR2 is SFDVKD in the germline V gene. Sequencing used immunoSEQ multiplex PCR; TCRdb keeps in-frame clones, though not all of them. The table shows roughly 140,000 clones, with 65% to 85% occurring only once. The specimen was peripheral blood. The chain recombines TRBV24-1 with TRBJ2-2; a possible D gene is TRBD1 (5 bases). The sequence derives from a human donor in a cohort sampled during active COVID-19. The CDR3 here is CATSDWQGTGELFF. As DNA, the CDR3 is TGTGCCACCAGTGATTGGCAGGGCACCGGGGAGCTGTTTTTT.